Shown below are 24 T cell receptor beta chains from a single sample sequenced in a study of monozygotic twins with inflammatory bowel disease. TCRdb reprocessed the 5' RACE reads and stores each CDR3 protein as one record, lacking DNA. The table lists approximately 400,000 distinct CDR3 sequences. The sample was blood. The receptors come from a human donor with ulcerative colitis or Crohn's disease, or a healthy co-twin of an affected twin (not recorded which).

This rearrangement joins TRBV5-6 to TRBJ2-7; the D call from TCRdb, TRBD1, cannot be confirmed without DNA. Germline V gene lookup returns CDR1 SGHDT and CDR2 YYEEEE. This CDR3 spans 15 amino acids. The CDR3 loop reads CASQEEGQGAYEQYF.

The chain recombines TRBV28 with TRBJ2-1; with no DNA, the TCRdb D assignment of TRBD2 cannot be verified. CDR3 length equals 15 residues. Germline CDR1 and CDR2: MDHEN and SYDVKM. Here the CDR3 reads CASRPGLAGVREQFF.

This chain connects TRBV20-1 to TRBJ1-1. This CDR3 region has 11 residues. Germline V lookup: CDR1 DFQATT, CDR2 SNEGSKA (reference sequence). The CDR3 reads CSAGGEIEAFF.

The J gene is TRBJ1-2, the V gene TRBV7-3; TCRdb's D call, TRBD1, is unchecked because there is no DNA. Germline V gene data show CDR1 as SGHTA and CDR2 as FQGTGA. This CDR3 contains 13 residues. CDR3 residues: CASSSPEDRGLTF.

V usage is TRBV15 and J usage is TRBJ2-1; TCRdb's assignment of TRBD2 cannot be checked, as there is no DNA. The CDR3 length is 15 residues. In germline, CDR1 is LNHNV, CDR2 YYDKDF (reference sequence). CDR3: CATSMPRGGQNEQFF.

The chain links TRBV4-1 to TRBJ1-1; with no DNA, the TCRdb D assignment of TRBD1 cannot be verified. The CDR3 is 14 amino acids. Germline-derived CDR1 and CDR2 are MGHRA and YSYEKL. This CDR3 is CASSQRQGATEAFF.

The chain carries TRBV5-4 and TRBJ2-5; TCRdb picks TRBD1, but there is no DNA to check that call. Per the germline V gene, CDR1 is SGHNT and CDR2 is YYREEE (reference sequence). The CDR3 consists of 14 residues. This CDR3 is CASSTPGRGETQYF.

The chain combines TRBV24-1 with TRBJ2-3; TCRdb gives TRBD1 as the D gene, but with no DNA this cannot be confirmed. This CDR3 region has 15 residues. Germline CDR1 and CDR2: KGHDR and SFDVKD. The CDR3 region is CATSDPRDRTDTQYF.

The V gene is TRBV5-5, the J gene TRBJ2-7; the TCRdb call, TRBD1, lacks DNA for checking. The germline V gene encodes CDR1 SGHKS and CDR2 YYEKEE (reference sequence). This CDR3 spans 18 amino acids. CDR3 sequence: CASSLPGRPGGETYEQYF.

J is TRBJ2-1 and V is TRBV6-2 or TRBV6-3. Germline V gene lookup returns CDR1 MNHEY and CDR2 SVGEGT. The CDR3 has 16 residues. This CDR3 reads CASSAVEQSSYNEQFF.

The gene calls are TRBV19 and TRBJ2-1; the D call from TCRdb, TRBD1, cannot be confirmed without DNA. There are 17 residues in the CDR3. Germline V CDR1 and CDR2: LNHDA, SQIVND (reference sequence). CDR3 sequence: CASSPRGSGGAGNEQFF.

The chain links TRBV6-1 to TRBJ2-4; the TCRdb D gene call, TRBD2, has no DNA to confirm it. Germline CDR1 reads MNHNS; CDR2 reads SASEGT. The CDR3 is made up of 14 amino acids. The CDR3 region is CASRISGSQNIQYF.

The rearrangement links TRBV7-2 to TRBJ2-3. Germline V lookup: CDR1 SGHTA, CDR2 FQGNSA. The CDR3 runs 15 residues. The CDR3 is CASSLQITSTDTQYF.

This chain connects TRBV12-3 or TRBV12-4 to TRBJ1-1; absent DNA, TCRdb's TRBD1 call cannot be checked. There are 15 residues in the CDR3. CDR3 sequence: CASSWRTGPNTEAFF.

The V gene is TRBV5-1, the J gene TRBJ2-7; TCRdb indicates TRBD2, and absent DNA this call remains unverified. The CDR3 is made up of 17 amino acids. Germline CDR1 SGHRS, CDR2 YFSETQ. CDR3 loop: CASSTVAGGVSSYDQYF.

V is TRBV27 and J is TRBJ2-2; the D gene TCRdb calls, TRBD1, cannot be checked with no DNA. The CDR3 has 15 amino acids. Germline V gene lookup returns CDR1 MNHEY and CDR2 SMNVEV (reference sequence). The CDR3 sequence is CASRNRGQDTGELFF.

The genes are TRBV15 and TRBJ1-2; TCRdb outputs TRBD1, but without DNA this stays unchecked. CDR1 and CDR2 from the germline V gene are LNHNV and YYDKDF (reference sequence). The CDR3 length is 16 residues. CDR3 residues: CATSTNPGQGLYGYTF. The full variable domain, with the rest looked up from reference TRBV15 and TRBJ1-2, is DAMVIQNPRYQVTQFGKPVTLSCSQTLNHNVMYWYQQKSSQAPKLLFHYYDKDFNNEADTPDNFQSRRPNTSFCFLDIRSPGLGDTAMYLCATSTNPGQGLYGYTFGSGTRLTVV.

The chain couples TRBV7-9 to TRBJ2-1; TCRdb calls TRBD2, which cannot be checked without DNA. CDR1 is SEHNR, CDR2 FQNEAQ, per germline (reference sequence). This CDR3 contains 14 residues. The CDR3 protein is CASSPQTMDNEQFF.

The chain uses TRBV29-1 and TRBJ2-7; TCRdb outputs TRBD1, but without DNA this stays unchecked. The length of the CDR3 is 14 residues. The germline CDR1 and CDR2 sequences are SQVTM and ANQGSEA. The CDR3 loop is CSVEGEGTSYEQYF.

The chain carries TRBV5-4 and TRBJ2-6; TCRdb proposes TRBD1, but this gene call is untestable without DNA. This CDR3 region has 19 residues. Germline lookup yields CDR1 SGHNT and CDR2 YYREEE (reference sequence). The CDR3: CASSSLGTLIPSGANVLTF. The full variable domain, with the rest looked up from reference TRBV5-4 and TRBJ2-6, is ETGVTQSPTHLIKTRGQQVTLRCSSQSGHNTVSWYQQALGQGPQFIFQYYREEENGRGNFPPRFSGLQFPNYSSELNVNALELDDSALYLCASSSLGTLIPSGANVLTFGAGSRLTVL.

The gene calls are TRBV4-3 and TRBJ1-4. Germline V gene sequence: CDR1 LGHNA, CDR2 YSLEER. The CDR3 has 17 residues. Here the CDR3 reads CASSQSFISVLNEKLFF.

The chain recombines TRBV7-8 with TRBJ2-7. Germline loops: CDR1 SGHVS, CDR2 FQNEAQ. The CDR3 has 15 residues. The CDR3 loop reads CASSLQDRSTYEQYF.

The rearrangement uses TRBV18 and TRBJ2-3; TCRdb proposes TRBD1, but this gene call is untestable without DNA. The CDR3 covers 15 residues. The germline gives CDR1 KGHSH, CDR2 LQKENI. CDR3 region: CASSLRDRESDTQYF.

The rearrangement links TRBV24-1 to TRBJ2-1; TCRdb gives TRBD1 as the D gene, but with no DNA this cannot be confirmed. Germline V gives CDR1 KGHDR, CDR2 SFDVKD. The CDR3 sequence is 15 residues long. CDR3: CATSDIGTGRNEQFF.